The 2 T cell receptor beta chains in this list originate from one sample, sequenced in a study of metastatic and nonmetastatic thyroid tumors. TCRdb used MiXCR to call clones anew from the PCR reads. The sample lists 45,000 to 50,000 clones, over 20% seen once, with under 4% in the top ten. Treatment of any kind had been given to no patient before thyroid surgery. The sequenced sample consisted of blood. These receptors originate from a male donor with papillary thyroid cancer or a benign thyroid nodule (not recorded which). Some clones in this sample may be carry-over from other donors' samples.

Of note for this clone: The junction departs from the called germline gene at one end, perhaps through a read error. This chain connects TRBV19 to TRBJ2-5; 7 nucleotides line up with TRBD1. Germline V gene sequence: CDR1 LNHDA, CDR2 SQIVND (reference sequence). CDR3 length: 14 residues. The CDR3 DNA sequence: TGTGTCAGTAGTATACGACAGGGCCGAGATACCCAGTACTTC. Translation gives CVSSIRQGRDTQYF.

Many counts were recorded for this clone. The V call is TRBV20-1, the J call TRBJ1-1; D unclear. Trimming pared 0 bases from V and 1 base from J, leaving 15 bases between. Germline V gives CDR1 DFQATT, CDR2 SNEGSKA (reference sequence). The CDR3 spans 16 residues. CDR3 in amino acids: CSARDPSGRPNTEAFF. In nucleotides, the CDR3 is TGCAGTGCTAGAGATCCCAGCGGCCGCCCGAACACTGAAGCTTTCTTT.